This T cell receptor beta chain comes out of a study of blood T cell repertoires in COVID-19. Whole-study context: The United States, Italy and Spain supplied acute and convalescent COVID-19 samples.

Original processing notes: Reference gene primers were amplified, and this amplification served to estimate nucleated cell counts. Produced via immunoSEQ multiplex PCR; TCRdb's table is partial and in-frame only. D and trimming come from the DNA, and the V and J calls and clone size come from that table. The repertoire holds tens of thousands of clones, around 83% seen once, with about 6.2% in the top ten. The V gene lost 4 bases and the J gene lost 1 base, with 13 bases spanning the gap. The CDR3 sequence is 15 residues long. Germline V lookup: CDR1 LNHDA, CDR2 SQIVND (reference sequence). V usage is TRBV19 and J usage is TRBJ2-5; a possible D gene is TRBD1 (6 bases). This clonotype was obtained from a human donor in a cohort sampled during active or convalescent COVID-19. The sample taken for sequencing was peripheral blood. CDR3 nucleotide sequence: TGTGCCAGTAGTACGGATCAGGGGCCCCAAGAGACCCAGTACTTC. Encoded protein: CASSTDQGPQETQYF.